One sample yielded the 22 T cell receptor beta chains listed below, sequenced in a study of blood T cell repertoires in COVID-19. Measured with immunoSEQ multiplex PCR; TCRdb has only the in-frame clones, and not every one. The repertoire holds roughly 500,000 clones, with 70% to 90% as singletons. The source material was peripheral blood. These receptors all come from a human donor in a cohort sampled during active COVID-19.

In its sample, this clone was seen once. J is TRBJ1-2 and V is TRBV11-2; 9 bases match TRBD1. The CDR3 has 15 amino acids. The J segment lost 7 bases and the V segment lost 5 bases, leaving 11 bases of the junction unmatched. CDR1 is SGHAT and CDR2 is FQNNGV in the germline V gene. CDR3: CASSGIRGQGSGYTF. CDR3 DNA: TGTGCCAGCAGCGGGATTCGGGGACAGGGAAGTGGCTACACCTTC.

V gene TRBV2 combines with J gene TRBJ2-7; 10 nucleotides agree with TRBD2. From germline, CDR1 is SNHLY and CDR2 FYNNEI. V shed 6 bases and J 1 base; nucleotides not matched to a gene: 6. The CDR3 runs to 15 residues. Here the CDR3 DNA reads TGTGCCAGCAGCGTGACTAGCGGGCTATCCTACGAGCAGTACTTC. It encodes CASSVTSGLSYEQYF.

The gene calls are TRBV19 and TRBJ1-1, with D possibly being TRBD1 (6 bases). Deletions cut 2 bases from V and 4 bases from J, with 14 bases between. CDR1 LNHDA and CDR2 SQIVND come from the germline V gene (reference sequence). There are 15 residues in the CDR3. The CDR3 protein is CASSITGGWITEAFF. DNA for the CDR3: TGTGCCAGTAGTATAACGGGGGGCTGGATCACTGAAGCTTTCTTT. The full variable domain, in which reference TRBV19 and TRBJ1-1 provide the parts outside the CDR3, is DGGITQSPKYLFRKEGQNVTLSCEQNLNHDAMYWYRQDPGQGLRLIYYSQIVNDFQKGDIAEGYSVSREKKESFPLTVTSAQKNPTAFYLCASSITGGWITEAFFGQGTRLTVV.

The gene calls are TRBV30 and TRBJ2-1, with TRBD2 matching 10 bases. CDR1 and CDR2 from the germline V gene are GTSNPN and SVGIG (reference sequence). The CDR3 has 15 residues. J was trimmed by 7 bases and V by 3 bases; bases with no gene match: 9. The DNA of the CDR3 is TGTGCCTGGAGAGAGTTAGCGGGAGGTAATAATGAGCAGTTCTTC. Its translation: CAWRELAGGNNEQFF.

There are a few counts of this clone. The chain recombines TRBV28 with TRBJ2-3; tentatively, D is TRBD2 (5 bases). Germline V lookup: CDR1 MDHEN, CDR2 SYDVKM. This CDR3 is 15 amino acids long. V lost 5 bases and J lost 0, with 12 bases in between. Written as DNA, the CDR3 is TGTGCCAGCAGTACCCGGGGAGCTAGCACAGATACGCAGTATTTT. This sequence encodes CASSTRGASTDTQYF.

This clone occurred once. The CDR3 region has the DNA TGCAGCGCCGGGGGGGGACTAGCGGGAGTGAACGAGCAGTACTTC. Translated: CSAGGGLAGVNEQYF. The V gene is TRBV29-1, the J gene TRBJ2-7; 14 positions agree with TRBD2. Trimming at V came to 7 bases and at J to 5 bases, leaving 10 bases not matched to a gene. Germline V gene data show CDR1 as SQVTM and CDR2 as ANQGSEA. CDR3 length: 15 residues.

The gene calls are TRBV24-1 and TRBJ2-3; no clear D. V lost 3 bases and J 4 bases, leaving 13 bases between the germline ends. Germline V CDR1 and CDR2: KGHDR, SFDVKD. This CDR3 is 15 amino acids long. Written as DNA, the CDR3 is TGTGCCACCAGTGATCCTGACGGCAGGTCAGATACGCAGTATTTT. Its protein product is CATSDPDGRSDTQYF.

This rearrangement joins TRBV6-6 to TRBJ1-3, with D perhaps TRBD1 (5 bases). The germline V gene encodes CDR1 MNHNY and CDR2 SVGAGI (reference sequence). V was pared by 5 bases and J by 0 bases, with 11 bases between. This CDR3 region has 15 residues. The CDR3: CASSQQGISGNTIYF. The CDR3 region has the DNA TGTGCCAGCAGTCAGCAGGGAATCTCTGGAAACACCATATATTTT.

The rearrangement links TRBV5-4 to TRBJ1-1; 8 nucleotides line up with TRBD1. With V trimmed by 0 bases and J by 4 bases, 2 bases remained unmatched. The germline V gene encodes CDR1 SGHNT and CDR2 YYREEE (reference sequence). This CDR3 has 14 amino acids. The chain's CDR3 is CASSLDQGATEAFF. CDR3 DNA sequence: TGTGCCAGCAGCTTGGACCAGGGGGCCACTGAAGCTTTCTTT.

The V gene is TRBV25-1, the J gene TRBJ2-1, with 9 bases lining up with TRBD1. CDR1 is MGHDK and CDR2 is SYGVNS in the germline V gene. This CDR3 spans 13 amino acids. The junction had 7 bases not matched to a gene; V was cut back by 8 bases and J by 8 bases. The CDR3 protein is CASGTGGEYEQFF. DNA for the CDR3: TGTGCCAGCGGTACAGGGGGCGAATATGAGCAGTTCTTC.

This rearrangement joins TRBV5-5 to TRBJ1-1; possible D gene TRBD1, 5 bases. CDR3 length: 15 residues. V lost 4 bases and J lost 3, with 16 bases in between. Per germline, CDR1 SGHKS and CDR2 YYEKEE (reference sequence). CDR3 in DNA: TGTGCCAGCAGCAAACCCAGGGCGGGGGACACTGAAGCTTTCTTT. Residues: CASSKPRAGDTEAFF.

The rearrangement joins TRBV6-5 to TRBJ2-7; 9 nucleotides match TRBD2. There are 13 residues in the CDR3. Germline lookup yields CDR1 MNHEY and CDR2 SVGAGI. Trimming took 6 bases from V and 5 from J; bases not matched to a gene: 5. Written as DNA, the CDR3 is TGTGCCAGCAGGACCCTAGCGGGACACGAGCAGTACTTC. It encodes CASRTLAGHEQYF.

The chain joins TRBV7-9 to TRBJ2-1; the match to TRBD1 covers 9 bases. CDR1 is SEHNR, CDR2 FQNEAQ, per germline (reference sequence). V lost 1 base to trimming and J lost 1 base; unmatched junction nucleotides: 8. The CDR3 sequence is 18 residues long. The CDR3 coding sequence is TGTGCCAGCAGCTTAGTGGGGTTAGACAGGGGGTCCTACAATGAGCAGTTCTTC. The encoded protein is CASSLVGLDRGSYNEQFF. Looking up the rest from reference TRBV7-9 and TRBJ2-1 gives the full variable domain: DTGVSQNPRHKITKRGQNVTFRCDPISEHNRLYWYRQTLGQGPEFLTYFQNEAQLEKSRLLSDRFSAERPKGSFSTLEIQRTEQGDSAMYLCASSLVGLDRGSYNEQFFGPGTRLTVL.

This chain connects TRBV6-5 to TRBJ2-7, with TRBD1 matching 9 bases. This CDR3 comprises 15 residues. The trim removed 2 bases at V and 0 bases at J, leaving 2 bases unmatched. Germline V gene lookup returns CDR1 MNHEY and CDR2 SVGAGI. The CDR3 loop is CASSYQDRGSYEQYF. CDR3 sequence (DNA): TGTGCCAGCAGTTACCAGGACAGGGGCTCCTACGAGCAGTACTTC.

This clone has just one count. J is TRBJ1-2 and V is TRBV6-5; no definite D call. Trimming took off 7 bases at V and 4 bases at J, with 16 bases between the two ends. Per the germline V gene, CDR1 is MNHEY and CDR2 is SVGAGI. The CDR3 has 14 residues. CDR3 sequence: CASNFHAEPYGYTF. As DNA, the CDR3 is TGTGCCAGCAACTTTCACGCGGAACCCTATGGCTACACCTTC.

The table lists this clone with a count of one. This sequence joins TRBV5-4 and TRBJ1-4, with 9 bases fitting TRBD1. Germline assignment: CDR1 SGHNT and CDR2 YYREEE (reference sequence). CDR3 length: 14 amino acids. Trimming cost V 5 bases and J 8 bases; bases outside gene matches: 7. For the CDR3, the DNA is TGTGCCAGCAGTTCCGGGACAGGGTTCGAAAAACTGTTTTTT. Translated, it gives CASSSGTGFEKLFF. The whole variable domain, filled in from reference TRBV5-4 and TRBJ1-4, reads ETGVTQSPTHLIKTRGQQVTLRCSSQSGHNTVSWYQQALGQGPQFIFQYYREEENGRGNFPPRFSGLQFPNYSSELNVNALELDDSALYLCASSSGTGFEKLFFGSGTQLSVL.

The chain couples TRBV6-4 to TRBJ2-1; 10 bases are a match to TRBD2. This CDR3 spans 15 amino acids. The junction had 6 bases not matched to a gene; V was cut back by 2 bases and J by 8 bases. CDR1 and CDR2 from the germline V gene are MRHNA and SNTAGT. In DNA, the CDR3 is TGTGCCAGCAGTGACGGCGGTAGCGGGAGGTATGAGCAGTTCTTC. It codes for CASSDGGSGRYEQFF.

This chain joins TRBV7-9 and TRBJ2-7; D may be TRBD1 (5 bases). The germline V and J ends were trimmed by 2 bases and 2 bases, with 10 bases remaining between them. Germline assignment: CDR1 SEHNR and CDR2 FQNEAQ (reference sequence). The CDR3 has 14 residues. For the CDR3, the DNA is TGTGCCAGCAGCTTACACGGACAAGCCTACGAGCAGTACTTC. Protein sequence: CASSLHGQAYEQYF.

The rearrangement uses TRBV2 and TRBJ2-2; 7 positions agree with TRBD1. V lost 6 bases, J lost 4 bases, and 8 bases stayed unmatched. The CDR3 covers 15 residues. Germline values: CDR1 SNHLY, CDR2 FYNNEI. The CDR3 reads CASSTTGAGTGELFF. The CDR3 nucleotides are TGTGCCAGCAGCACTACAGGGGCGGGCACCGGGGAGCTGTTTTTT. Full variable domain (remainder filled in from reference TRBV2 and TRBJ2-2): EPEVTQTPSHQVTQMGQEVILRCVPISNHLYFYWYRQILGQKVEFLVSFYNNEISEKSEIFDDQFSVERPDGSNFTLKIRSTKLEDSAMYFCASSTTGAGTGELFFGEGSRLTVL.

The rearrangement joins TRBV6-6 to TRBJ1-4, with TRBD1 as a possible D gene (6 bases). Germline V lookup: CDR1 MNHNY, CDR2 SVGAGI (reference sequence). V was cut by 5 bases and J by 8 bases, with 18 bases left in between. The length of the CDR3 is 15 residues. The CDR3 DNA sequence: TGTGCCAGCAGTGACCAGGGGAACCCCAGGGAAAAACTGTTTTTT. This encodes CASSDQGNPREKLFF.

The CDR3 nucleotides read TGCGCCAGCAGCACACACCGGACAGGGCGAGACACTGAAGCTTTCTTT. This sequence encodes CASSTHRTGRDTEAFF. This chain joins TRBV5-1 and TRBJ1-1; 8 nucleotides agree with TRBD1. The ends lost 4 bases at V and 3 bases at J; junction bases unmatched: 11. CDR3 size: 16 residues. Germline CDR1 and CDR2: SGHRS and YFSETQ.

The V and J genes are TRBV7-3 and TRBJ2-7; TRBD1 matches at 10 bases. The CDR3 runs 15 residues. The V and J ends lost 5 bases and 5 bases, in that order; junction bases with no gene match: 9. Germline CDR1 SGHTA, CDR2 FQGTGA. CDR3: CASSPTGTGDHEQYF. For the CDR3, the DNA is TGTGCCAGCAGCCCAACGGGGACAGGGGACCACGAGCAGTACTTC. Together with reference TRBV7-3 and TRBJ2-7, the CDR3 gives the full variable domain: GAGVSQTPSNKVTEKGKYVELRCDPISGHTALYWYRQSLGQGPEFLIYFQGTGAADDSGLPNDRFFAVRPEGSVSTLKIQRTERGDSAVYLCASSPTGTGDHEQYFGPGTRLTVT.